This TCR beta chain was captured by sequencing in a study of blood T cell repertoires in COVID-19. About the research overall: Sources were T cells, B-cell-depleted T cells, or PBMCs; the material itself was cDNA or gDNA.

CDR1 SGHRS and CDR2 YFSETQ come from the germline V gene. J was trimmed by 6 bases and V by 4 bases; bases with no gene match: 3. This CDR3 contains 14 residues. Per the original methods: Reference gene primer amplification yielded estimated nucleated cell counts. This table comes from immunoSEQ multiplex PCR, and its TCRdb copy is limited to in-frame clones, with some not included. Clone size and V and J calls were adopted from that table, with D and trimming inferred from the DNA. The table lists roughly 200,000 clones, 70% to 90% of them singletons. Living in about two dozen US areas, the participants were between roughly 18 and 95 years of age.

The receptor was derived from a woman in her forties with acute COVID-19. Specimen: PBMCs or T cells enriched from blood (not recorded which). This chain joins TRBV5-1 and TRBJ2-2; TRBD1 agrees at 10 bases. CDR3 protein: CASSGTGEAGELFF. CDR3 coding DNA: TGCGCCAGCAGCGGGACAGGGGAGGCCGGGGAGCTGTTTTTT.